A selection of T cell receptor beta chains follows, all from one sample in a study of cytotoxic CD8 clonotypes in ibrutinib-treated CLL. Clones were read by immunoSEQ multiplex PCR, and TCRdb kept only the in-frame ones, dropping some. The sample holds some 350,000 clones, 67% seen once. Material: PBMCs, obtained after 36 months of ibrutinib treatment. Receptors originate from a human donor with chronic lymphocytic leukemia. Each CDR3 is given with its conserved first and last residue. A D gene is named only where the DNA matches it firmly. Some rows mark clone size as missing; the rest say once, few, many or name a class of expanded clone.

J gene,V gene,clone size,D gene,CDR3 DNA,CDR3 protein
TRBJ2-5,TRBV27,NA,NA,TGTGCCAGCAGTTTCGGGCAGTACGAGACCCAGTACTTC,CASSFGQYETQYF
TRBJ2-1,TRBV19,NA,NA,TGTGCCAGTAGTATAGTGGCGAGCTCCTACAATGAGCAGTTCTTC,CASSIVASSYNEQFF
TRBJ1-5,TRBV7-8,few,NA,TGTGCCAGCAGCTTAGACGCAGGGGCTCCCCAGCATTTT,CASSLDAGAPQHF
TRBJ2-7,TRBV9,NA,NA,TGTGCCAGCAGCCCCCAAGGGGGGTTCAGCTACGAGCAGTACTTC,CASSPQGGFSYEQYF
TRBJ2-5,TRBV2,few,NA,TGTGCCAGCAGCGAAGAGACCCAGTACTTC,CASSEETQYF
TRBJ2-7,TRBV6-5,NA,TRBD1,TGTGCCAGCAGTTTGACAGGGAGCTCCTACGAGCAGTACTTC,CASSLTGSSYEQYF
TRBJ1-6,TRBV5-1,few,NA,TGCGCCAGCAGCCCGTGGTTCGGTTCACCCCTCCACTTT,CASSPWFGSPLHF
TRBJ1-2,TRBV5-1,few,NA,TGCGCCAGCAGCTTGAATCAGGGCCCCTCCTATGGCTACACCTTC,CASSLNQGPSYGYTF
TRBJ2-3,TRBV7-6,NA,TRBD1,TGTGCCAGCAGCTTAGGGCGAAGGGGGCCAGAGAGCACAGATACGCAGTATTTT,CASSLGRRGPESTDTQYF
TRBJ2-7,TRBV20-1,NA,NA,TGCAGTGCCACCGACGTCCACGAGCAGTACTTC,CSATDVHEQYF
TRBJ2-7,TRBV15,NA,TRBD2,TGTGCCACCAGCAGGTTTAGCGGGGGGTACTCCTACGAGCAGTACTTC,CATSRFSGGYSYEQYF
TRBJ2-7,TRBV5-1,NA,TRBD1,TGCGCCAGCAGCAAGACAGGGGGCCTCTACGAGCAGTACTTC,CASSKTGGLYEQYF
TRBJ2-1,TRBV15,NA,TRBD2,TGTGCCACCAGCAGAGATCTCGCGGGAGTCTACAATGAGCAGTTCTTC,CATSRDLAGVYNEQFF
TRBJ1-4,TRBV19,few,TRBD1,TGTGCCAGTAGTTTGCAGGGGGCGCGGGTTGAAAAACTGTTTTTT,CASSLQGARVEKLFF
TRBJ1-5,TRBV13,few,NA,TGTGCCAGCAGCGCCAGCCCAAATCAGCCCCAGCATTTT,CASSASPNQPQHF
TRBJ2-3,TRBV19,few,TRBD2,TGTGCCAGTAGTAGGGGTAGCGGGACGAACACAGATACGCAGTATTTT,CASSRGSGTNTDTQYF
TRBJ2-3,TRBV9,NA,NA,TGTGCCAGCAGCGTAGAGGGCAGGGGTTACACAGATACGCAGTATTTT,CASSVEGRGYTDTQYF
TRBJ2-7,TRBV6-8,few,NA,TGTGCCCCTCGGCCTAATAGGTGGGGGCCCTACGAGCAGTACTTC,CAPRPNRWGPYEQYF
TRBJ1-2,TRBV25-1,NA,NA,TGTGCCAGCAGGGCAAACGAGAGGAGCTATGGCTACACCTTC,CASRANERSYGYTF
TRBJ2-7,TRBV28,NA,NA,TGTGCCAGCAGTGGGAAGGGTAGCTCCTACGAGCAGTACTTC,CASSGKGSSYEQYF
TRBJ2-2,TRBV9,NA,NA,TGTGCCAGCAGCGTAGGTCAATTGGGCACCGGGGAGCTGTTTTTT,CASSVGQLGTGELFF
TRBJ1-2,TRBV25-1,NA,TRBD1,TGTGCCAGCAGCAGACAGGGGTCCGACTATGGCTACACCTTC,CASSRQGSDYGYTF
TRBJ2-3,TRBV9,NA,NA,TGTGCCAGCAGCGTAGCCCTTGGGAGCACAGATACGCAGTATTTT,CASSVALGSTDTQYF
TRBJ1-4,TRBV4-1,NA,NA,TGCGCCAGCAGCGCCAATAGTGAAAAACTGTTTTTT,CASSANSEKLFF
TRBJ2-2,TRBV6-6,NA,NA,TGTGCCAGCAGTAGATATTCGGACGGCCCGGCCGGGGAGCTGTTTTTT,CASSRYSDGPAGELFF
TRBJ2-7,TRBV28,few,TRBD2,TGTGCCAGCCGCCCTAGCGGGACCTACGAGCAGTACTTC,CASRPSGTYEQYF
TRBJ2-7,TRBV9,NA,TRBD1,TGTGCCAGCAGCGTAGAGGGAACAGGGGTCCAGTACTTC,CASSVEGTGVQYF
TRBJ2-7,TRBV6-6,NA,TRBD1,TGTGCCAGCAGTTACTCGGACAGGGGAAGCGAGCAGTACTTC,CASSYSDRGSEQYF
TRBJ1-2,TRBV6-1,NA,NA,TGTGCCAGCAGTGAGCAGGGGCAAACGCTGGGTGGCTACACCTTC,CASSEQGQTLGGYTF
TRBJ2-6,TRBV10-3,NA,NA,TGTGCCATCAGGGCTGGGATACTAGTAGCGACAACCTCTGGGGCCAACGTCCTGACTTTC,CAIRAGILVATTSGANVLTF
TRBJ2-5,TRBV4-3,NA,TRBD2,TGCGCCAGCAGCCCCGGTGGCGGGAGTATGGAGACCCAGTACTTC,CASSPGGGSMETQYF
TRBJ1-5,TRBV4-1,NA,TRBD1,TGCGCCAGCAGCCAAGTGACAGGGGGCAATCAGCCCCAGCATTTT,CASSQVTGGNQPQHF
TRBJ1-3,TRBV10-3,NA,NA,TGTGCCATCAGTGGAGGGAGCTCTGGAAACACCATATATTTT,CAISGGSSGNTIYF
TRBJ2-7,TRBV27,NA,TRBD1,TGTGCCAGCAGTCCCTCAGGGGGAAAACACTACGAGCAGTACTTC,CASSPSGGKHYEQYF
TRBJ1-2,TRBV15,NA,TRBD1,TGTGCCACCAGCAGAGTAGTTGGGGACAGGGGACGTTATGGCTACACCTTC,CATSRVVGDRGRYGYTF
TRBJ2-7,TRBV4-3,NA,TRBD1,TGCGCCAGCAGCCAAACTCAGACAGGGGGCGGGGAGCAGTACTTC,CASSQTQTGGGEQYF
TRBJ2-2,TRBV9,NA,TRBD2,TGTGCCAGCAGCGTAGCATCAGCGGGATGGGACACCGGGGAGCTGTTTTTT,CASSVASAGWDTGELFF
TRBJ1-4,TRBV18,NA,NA,TGTGCCAGCTCACCAGGCGGAAGACAGCTTAATGAAAAACTGTTTTTT,CASSPGGRQLNEKLFF
TRBJ2-5,TRBV4-1,NA,NA,TGCGCCAGCAGCCAGGGGGTCTCGGCCGGACAAGAGACCCAGTACTTC,CASSQGVSAGQETQYF
TRBJ2-1,TRBV15,NA,NA,TGTGCCACCAGCAGAGTGGCGACTTTGAATGAGCAGTTCTTC,CATSRVATLNEQFF
TRBJ1-4,TRBV19,NA,TRBD1,TGTGCCAGTAGTGCACAACCCCAGGGGGCGTTTGAAAAACTGTTTTTT,CASSAQPQGAFEKLFF
TRBJ2-2,TRBV11-2,NA,NA,TGTGCCAGCAGCTTATGGTCTAATCACACCGGGGAGCTGTTTTTT,CASSLWSNHTGELFF
TRBJ2-7,TRBV11-2,NA,NA,TGTGCCAGCAGGAAGAGGACTCTCGAGCAGTACTTC,CASRKRTLEQYF
TRBJ1-1,TRBV29-1,NA,NA,TGCAGCGTTGGATGGGGGACGGACACTGAAGCTTTCTTT,CSVGWGTDTEAFF
TRBJ2-2,TRBV18,NA,NA,TGTGCCAGCTCACCAACAGGGATCGGGGAGCTGTTTTTT,CASSPTGIGELFF
TRBJ2-7,TRBV9,few,TRBD2,TGTGCCAGCGGTCCGGGAGGTACCTACGAGCAGTACTTC,CASGPGGTYEQYF
TRBJ2-5,TRBV2,NA,NA,TGTGCCAGCAGTGACACAAGACGGGGGAAGACCCAGTACTTC,CASSDTRRGKTQYF
TRBJ2-7,TRBV4-1,few,TRBD1,TGCGCCAGCAGCCGTCGACAGGGGGAGTCCTACGAGCAGTACTTC,CASSRRQGESYEQYF
TRBJ2-5,TRBV7-9,NA,NA,TGTGCCAGCAGCTTAGATGCGGGGAACCCGATCCAGGAGACCCAGTACTTC,CASSLDAGNPIQETQYF
TRBJ1-2,TRBV6-5,NA,NA,TGTGCCAGCAGTTCCTTGACCAGTCCCTATGGCTACACCTTC,CASSSLTSPYGYTF
TRBJ2-6,TRBV5-1,NA,NA,TGCGCCAGCAGCTTGGTTGGGGCCAACGTCCTGACTTTC,CASSLVGANVLTF
TRBJ2-7,TRBV28,once,NA,TGTGCCAGCAGTATTCCGGGACTGGCCTACGAGCAGTACTTC,CASSIPGLAYEQYF